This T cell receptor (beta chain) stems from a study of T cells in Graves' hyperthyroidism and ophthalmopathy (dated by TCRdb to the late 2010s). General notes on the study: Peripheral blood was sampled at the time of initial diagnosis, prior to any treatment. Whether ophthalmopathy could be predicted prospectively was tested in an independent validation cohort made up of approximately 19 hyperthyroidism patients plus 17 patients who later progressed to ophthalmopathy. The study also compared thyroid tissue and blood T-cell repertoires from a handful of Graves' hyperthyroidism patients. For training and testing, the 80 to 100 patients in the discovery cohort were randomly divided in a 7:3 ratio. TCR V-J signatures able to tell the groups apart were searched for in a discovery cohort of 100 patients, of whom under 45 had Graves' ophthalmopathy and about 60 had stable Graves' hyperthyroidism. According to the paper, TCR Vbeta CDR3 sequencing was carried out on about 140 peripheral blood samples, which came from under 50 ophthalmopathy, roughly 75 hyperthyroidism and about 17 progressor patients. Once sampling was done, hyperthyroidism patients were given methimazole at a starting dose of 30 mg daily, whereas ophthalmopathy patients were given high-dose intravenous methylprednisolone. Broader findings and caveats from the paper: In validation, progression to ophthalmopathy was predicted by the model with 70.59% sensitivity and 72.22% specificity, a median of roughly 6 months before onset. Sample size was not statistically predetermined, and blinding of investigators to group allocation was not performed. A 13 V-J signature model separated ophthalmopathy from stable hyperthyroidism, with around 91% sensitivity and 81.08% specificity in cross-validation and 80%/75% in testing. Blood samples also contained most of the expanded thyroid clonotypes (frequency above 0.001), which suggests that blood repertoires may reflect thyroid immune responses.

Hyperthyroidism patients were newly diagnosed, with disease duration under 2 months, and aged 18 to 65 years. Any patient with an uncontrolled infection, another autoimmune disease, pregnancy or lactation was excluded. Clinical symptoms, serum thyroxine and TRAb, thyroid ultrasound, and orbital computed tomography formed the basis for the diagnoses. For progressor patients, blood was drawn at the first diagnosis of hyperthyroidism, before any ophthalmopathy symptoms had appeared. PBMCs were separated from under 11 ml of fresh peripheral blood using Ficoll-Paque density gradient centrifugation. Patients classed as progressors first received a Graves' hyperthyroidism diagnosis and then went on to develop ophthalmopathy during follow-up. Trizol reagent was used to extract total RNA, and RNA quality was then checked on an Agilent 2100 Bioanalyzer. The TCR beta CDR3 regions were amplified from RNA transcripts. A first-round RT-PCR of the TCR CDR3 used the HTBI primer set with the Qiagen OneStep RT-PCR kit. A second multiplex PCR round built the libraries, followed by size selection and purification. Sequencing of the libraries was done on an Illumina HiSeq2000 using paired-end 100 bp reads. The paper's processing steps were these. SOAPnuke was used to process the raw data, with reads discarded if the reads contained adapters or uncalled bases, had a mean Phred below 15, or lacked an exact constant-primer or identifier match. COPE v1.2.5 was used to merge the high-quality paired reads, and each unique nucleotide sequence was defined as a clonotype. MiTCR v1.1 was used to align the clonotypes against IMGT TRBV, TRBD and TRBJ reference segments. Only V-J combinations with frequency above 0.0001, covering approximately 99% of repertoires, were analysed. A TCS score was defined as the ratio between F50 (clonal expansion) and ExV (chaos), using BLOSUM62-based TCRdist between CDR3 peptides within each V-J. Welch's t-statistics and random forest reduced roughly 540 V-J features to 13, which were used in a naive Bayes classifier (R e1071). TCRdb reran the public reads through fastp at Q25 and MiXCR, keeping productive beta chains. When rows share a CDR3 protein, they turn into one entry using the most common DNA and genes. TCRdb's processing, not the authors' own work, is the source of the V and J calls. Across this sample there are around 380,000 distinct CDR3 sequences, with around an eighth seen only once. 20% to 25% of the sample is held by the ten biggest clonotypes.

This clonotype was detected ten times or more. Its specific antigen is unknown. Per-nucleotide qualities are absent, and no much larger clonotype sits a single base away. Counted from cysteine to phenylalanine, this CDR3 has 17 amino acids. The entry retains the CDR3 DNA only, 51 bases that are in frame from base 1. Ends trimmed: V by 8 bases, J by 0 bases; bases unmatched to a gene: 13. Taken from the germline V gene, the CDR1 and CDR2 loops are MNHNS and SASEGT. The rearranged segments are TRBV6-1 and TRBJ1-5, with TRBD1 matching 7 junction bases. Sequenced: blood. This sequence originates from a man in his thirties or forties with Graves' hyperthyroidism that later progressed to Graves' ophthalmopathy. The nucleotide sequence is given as TGTGCCAGCCGCCCAAAACCGACAGGGTTTAGCAATCAGCCCCAGCATTTT. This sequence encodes CASRPKPTGFSNQPQHF.